The 14 T cell receptor beta chains presented below share a single source sample, sequenced in a study of blood T cells in healthy people across ages. Primed by a sample-barcoded 5' primer and a J-beta primer mix, a second PCR proceeded for 7 to 11 cycles. A single record per CDR3 protein comes from TCRdb applying MiXCR to the 5' RACE reads. The table records 850,000 to 1,000,000 distinct CDR3 sequences, roughly 52% of them present only once. Sequencing used blood. The receptor set was obtained from a young man in good health.

The chain links TRBV9 to TRBJ2-1, with a tentative D call TRBD2 (6 bases). V shed 0 bases and J shed 2 bases, with 12 bases lying between them. The CDR3 loop spans 16 amino acids. Looked up from germline, CDR1 is SGDLS and CDR2 is YYNGEE. The CDR3 sequence: CASSVGGEAAYNEQFF. CDR3 sequence (DNA): TGTGCCAGCAGCGTAGGGGGGGAGGCGGCCTACAATGAGCAGTTCTTC.

The chain has TRBV27 and TRBJ2-7, with 9 bases fitting TRBD1. CDR3 length equals 14 residues. Germline CDR1 and CDR2: MNHEY and SMNVEV (reference sequence). V shed 2 bases and J 3 bases; nucleotides not matched to a gene: 2. CDR3 nucleotides: TGTGCCAGCAGTTTAAGGACAGGGGACTACGAGCAGTACTTC. Its protein product is CASSLRTGDYEQYF.

The V call is TRBV7-2, the J call TRBJ1-2; D is unresolved. The CDR3 contains 14 residues. The germline CDR1 and CDR2 sequences are SGHTA and FQGNSA. With 6 bases removed from V and 0 bases from J, the gap between germline ends came to 11 bases. The CDR3 sequence is CASSTWGANYGYTF. The CDR3 nucleotides read TGTGCCAGCAGTACCTGGGGAGCTAACTATGGCTACACCTTC.

This chain joins TRBV10-3 and TRBJ2-2, with D tentatively TRBD1 (5 bases). Germline V gene data show CDR1 as ENHRY and CDR2 as SYGVKD. Trimming left V 8 bases short and J 4 bases short, with 14 bases between. The CDR3 is 14 amino acids. The CDR3 DNA reads as TGTGCCATCTCTGGGGCAGGCAGCACCGGGGAGCTGTTTTTT. As protein: CAISGAGSTGELFF.

This clonotype was seen many times. The chain combines TRBV11-2 with TRBJ2-4; no clear D. V lost 4 bases to trimming and J lost 0 bases, with 13 bases between them. Germline V gene sequence: CDR1 SGHAT, CDR2 FQNNGV. This CDR3 is built from 16 residues. Here the CDR3 reads CASSSITRLAKNIQYF. CDR3 coding DNA: TGTGCCAGCAGCTCGATTACCCGGCTAGCCAAAAACATTCAGTACTTC. Drawing the rest from reference TRBV11-2 and TRBJ2-4, the complete variable domain is EAGVAQSPRYKIIEKRQSVAFWCNPISGHATLYWYQQILGQGPKLLIQFQNNGVVDDSQLPKDRFSAERLKGVDSTLKIQPAKLEDSAVYLCASSSITRLAKNIQYFGAGTRLSVL.

The chain uses TRBV5-6 and TRBJ2-6; 7 nucleotides align to TRBD1. Trimming removed 4 bases from V and 1 base from J; junction bases left unmatched: 14. Germline V lookup: CDR1 SGHDT, CDR2 YYEEEE. The CDR3 runs to 19 residues. The CDR3 loop reads CASSRGQAAFTSGANVLTF. The CDR3 DNA is TGTGCCAGCAGCAGAGGACAGGCCGCGTTTACATCTGGGGCCAACGTCCTGACTTTC.

This clonotype occurred a few times. This chain connects TRBV28 to TRBJ1-2, with D possibly TRBD1 on 6 matching bases. The V gene lost 3 bases and the J gene lost 8 bases, with 19 bases spanning the gap. This CDR3 comprises 15 residues. Germline assignment: CDR1 MDHEN and CDR2 SYDVKM. DNA for the CDR3: TGTGCCAGCAGTTTCGGTGGGGGGCCCACTGGAGGCTACACCTTC. It encodes CASSFGGGPTGGYTF.

The gene calls are TRBV6-2 or TRBV6-3 and TRBJ1-5, with 7 nucleotides matching TRBD1. Trimming took 7 bases from V and 0 from J; bases not matched to a gene: 6. In germline, CDR1 is MNHEY, CDR2 SVGEGT. The CDR3 contains 15 residues. CDR3 sequence reads: CASTQDRVSNQPQHF. The CDR3 coding sequence is TGTGCCAGCACCCAAGACAGGGTTAGCAATCAGCCCCAGCATTTT.

CDR3 sequence: CASSLAPRATNEKLFF. Here the CDR3 DNA reads TGTGCCAGCAGCTTAGCCCCACGGGCAACTAATGAAAAACTGTTTTTT. The chain has TRBV7-2 and TRBJ1-4; D gene unclear. Germline lookup yields CDR1 SGHTA and CDR2 FQGNSA. The CDR3 covers 16 residues. The ends were cut back, 0 bases at V and 0 bases at J, with 8 bases in the middle.

The rearrangement uses TRBV10-3 and TRBJ1-2; tentative D call: TRBD1 (5 bases). The CDR3 extends over 15 amino acids. Deletions cut 6 bases from V and 0 bases from J, with 14 bases between. Germline assignment: CDR1 ENHRY and CDR2 SYGVKD. DNA of the CDR3: TGTGCCATCAGCCCGAGGACGGGGGCTAACTATGGCTACACCTTC. Encoded protein: CAISPRTGANYGYTF.

The chain couples TRBV12-3 or TRBV12-4 to TRBJ2-1; D gene unclear. The tail of the sequence fits TRBJ2-7 better, so the J call may be wrong. The CDR3 extends over 11 amino acids. The CDR3 region has the DNA TGTGCCAGCGGCCCTATCCGGGAGCAGTACTTC. This encodes CASGPIREQYF.

J is TRBJ2-7 and V is TRBV20-1; the D gene is possibly TRBD1 (5 bases). This CDR3 is 11 amino acids long. Looked up from germline, CDR1 is DFQATT and CDR2 is SNEGSKA (reference sequence). Between the trimmed V and J ends, which lost 6 bases and 5 bases, there was a span of 11 bases. The chain's CDR3 is CSAPNRNEQYF. The CDR3 DNA follows: TGCAGTGCACCGAACAGGAACGAGCAGTACTTC.

The chain uses TRBV28 and TRBJ2-7; D not resolved. Germline-derived CDR1 and CDR2 are MDHEN and SYDVKM. Trimming took off 1 base at V and 3 bases at J, with 10 bases between the two ends. The CDR3 is 14 residues long. The CDR3 bases are TGTGCCAGCAGTTTATACGAACAGAGCTACGAGCAGTACTTC. Translating gives CASSLYEQSYEQYF. Together with reference TRBV28 and TRBJ2-7, the CDR3 gives the full variable domain: DVKVTQSSRYLVKRTGEKVFLECVQDMDHENMFWYRQDPGLGLRLIYFSYDVKMKEKGDIPEGYSVSREKKERFSLILESASTNQTSMYLCASSLYEQSYEQYFGPGTRLTVT.

The V call is TRBV4-2, the J call TRBJ2-7; no reliable D call. TRBJ2-4 matches the DNA end more closely, so the J call is doubtful. Germline V gene data show CDR1 as LGHNA and CDR2 as YNFKEQ. This CDR3 is 15 amino acids long. The CDR3 reads CASSQVPEAKNIQYF. In DNA form, the CDR3 reads TGTGCCAGCAGCCAAGTTCCGGAAGCCAAAAACATTCAGTACTTC.